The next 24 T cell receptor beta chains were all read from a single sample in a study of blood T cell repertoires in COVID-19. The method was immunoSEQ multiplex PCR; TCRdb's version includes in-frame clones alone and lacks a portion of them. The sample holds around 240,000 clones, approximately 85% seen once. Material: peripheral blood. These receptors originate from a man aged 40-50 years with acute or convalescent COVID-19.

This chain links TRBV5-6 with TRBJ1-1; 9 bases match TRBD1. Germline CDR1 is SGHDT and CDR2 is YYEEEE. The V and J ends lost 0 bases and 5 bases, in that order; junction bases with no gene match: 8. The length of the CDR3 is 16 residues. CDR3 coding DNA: TGTGCCAGCAGCTTGGAGGGGACAGGGCGGAGGACTGAAGCTTTCTTT. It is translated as CASSLEGTGRRTEAFF.

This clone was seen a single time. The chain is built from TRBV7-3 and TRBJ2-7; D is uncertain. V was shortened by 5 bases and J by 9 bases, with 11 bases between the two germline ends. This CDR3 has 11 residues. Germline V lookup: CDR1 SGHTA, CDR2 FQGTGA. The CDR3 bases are TGTGCCAGCAGCCCTCAGGTAGGGCAGTACTTC. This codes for CASSPQVGQYF.

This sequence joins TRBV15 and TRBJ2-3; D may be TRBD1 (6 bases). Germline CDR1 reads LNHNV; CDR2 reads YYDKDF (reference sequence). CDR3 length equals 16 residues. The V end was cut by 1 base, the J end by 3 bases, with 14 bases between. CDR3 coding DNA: TGTGCCACCAGCAGAGGATTAGAGGGGGTGACAGATACGCAGTATTTT. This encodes CATSRGLEGVTDTQYF.

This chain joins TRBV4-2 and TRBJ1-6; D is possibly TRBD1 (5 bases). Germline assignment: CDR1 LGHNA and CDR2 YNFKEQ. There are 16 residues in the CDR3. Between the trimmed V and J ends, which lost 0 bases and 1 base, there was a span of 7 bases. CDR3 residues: CASSQDGGSYNSPLHF. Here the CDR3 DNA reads TGTGCCAGCAGCCAAGACGGGGGTTCCTATAATTCACCCCTCCACTTT.

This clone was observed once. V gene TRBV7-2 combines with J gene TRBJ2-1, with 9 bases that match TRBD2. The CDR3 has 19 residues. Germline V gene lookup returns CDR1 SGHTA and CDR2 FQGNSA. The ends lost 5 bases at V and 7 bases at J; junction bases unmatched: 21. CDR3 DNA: TGTGCCAGCAGCCTCCGGTCCCTAGCGGGGAACGCTTGGGGGAATGAGCAGTTCTTC. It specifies CASSLRSLAGNAWGNEQFF.

In nucleotides, the CDR3 is TGTGCCAGCTCAATTTCGACAGGGCCTCCCGATCAGCCCCAGCATTTT. Amino acids: CASSISTGPPDQPQHF. The chain employs TRBV18 and TRBJ1-5, with TRBD1 matching 7 bases. V was pared by 5 bases and J by 5 bases, with 12 bases of the junction left unmatched. The germline gives CDR1 KGHSH, CDR2 LQKENI. This CDR3 has 16 amino acids.

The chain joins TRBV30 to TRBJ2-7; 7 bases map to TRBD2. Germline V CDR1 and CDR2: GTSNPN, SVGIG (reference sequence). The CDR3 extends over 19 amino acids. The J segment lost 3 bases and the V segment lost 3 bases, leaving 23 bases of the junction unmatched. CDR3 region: CAWRPSGGSAGRRYYEQYF. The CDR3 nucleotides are TGTGCCTGGAGGCCTTCGGGGGGTAGTGCGGGACGAAGATACTACGAGCAGTACTTC.

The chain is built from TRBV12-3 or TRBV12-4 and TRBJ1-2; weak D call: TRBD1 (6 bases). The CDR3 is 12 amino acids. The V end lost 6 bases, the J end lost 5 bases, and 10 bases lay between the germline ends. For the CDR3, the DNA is TGTGCCAGCAGACCAGGGGATTATGGCTACACCTTC. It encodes CASRPGDYGYTF.

CDR3 DNA: TGCGCCAGCAGTGAGGGCAGACTGAACACTGAAGCTTTCTTT. This translates into CASSEGRLNTEAFF. The gene calls are TRBV5-1 and TRBJ1-1, with D unclear. The CDR3 has 14 amino acids. The V and J ends lost 5 bases and 0 bases respectively, with 11 bases between them. CDR1 is SGHRS and CDR2 is YFSETQ in the germline V gene.

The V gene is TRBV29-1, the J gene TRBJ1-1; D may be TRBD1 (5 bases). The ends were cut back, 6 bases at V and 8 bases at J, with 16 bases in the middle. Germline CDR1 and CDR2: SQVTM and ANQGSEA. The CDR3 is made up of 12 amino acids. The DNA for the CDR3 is TGCAGCGTCGGGGGATATGGTAGGGAAGCTTTCTTT. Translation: CSVGGYGREAFF.

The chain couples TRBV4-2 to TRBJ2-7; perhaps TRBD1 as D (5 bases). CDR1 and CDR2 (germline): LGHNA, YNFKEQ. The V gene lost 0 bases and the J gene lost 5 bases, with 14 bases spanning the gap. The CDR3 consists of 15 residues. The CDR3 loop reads CASSQESRAADEQYF. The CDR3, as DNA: TGTGCCAGCAGCCAAGAAAGCAGGGCCGCGGACGAGCAGTACTTC.

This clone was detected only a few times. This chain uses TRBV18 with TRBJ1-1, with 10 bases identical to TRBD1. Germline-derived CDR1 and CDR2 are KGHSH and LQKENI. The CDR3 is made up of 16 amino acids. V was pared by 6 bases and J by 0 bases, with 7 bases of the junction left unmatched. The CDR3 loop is CASSTGTGALNTEAFF. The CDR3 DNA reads TGTGCCAGCTCCACGGGGACAGGGGCCTTGAACACTGAAGCTTTCTTT.

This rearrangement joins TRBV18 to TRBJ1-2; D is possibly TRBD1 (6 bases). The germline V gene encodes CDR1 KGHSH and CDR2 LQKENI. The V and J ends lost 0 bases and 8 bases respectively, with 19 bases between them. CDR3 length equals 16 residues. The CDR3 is CASSPPIRGARDGYTF. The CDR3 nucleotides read TGTGCCAGCTCACCACCGATCCGGGGGGCGCGGGACGGCTACACCTTC.

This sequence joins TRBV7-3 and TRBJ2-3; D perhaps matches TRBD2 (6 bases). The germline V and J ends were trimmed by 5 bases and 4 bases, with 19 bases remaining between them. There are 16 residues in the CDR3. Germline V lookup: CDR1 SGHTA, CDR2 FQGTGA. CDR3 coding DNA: TGTGCCAGCAGCGAAATTTCGGGGGAGCGCGCAGATACGCAGTATTTT. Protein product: CASSEISGERADTQYF.

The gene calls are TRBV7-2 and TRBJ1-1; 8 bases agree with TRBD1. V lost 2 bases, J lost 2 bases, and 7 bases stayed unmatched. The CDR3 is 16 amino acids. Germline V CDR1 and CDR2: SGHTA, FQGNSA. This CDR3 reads CASSLSLGQGNTEAFF. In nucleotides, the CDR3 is TGTGCCAGCAGCTTATCCCTCGGACAGGGAAACACTGAAGCTTTCTTT.

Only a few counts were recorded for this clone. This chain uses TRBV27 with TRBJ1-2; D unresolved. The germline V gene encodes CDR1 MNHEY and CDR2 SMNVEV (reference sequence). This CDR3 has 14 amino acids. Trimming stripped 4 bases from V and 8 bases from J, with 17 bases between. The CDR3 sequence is CASSSPSGGGGYTF. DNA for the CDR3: TGTGCCAGCAGTTCCCCATCGGGAGGTGGAGGCTACACCTTC.

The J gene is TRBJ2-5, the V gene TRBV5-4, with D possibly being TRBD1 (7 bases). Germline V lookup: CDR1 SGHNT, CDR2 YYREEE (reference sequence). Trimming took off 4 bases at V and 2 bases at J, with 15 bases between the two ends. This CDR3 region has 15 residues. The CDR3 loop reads CASSGLMGQQETQYF. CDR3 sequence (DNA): TGTGCCAGCAGCGGACTAATGGGACAGCAAGAGACCCAGTACTTC.

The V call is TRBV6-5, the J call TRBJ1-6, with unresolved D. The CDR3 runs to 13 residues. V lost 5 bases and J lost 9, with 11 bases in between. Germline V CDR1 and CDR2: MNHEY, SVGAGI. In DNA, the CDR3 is TGTGCCAGCAGTAGGGTGGAGGTTTCACCCCTCCACTTT. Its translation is CASSRVEVSPLHF.

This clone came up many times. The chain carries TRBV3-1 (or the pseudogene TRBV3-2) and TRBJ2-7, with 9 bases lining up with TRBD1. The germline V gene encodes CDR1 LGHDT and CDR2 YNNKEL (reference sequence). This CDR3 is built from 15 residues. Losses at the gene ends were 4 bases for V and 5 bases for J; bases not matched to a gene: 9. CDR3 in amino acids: CASSPTGQGFHEQYF. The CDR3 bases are TGTGCCAGCAGCCCGACGGGACAGGGCTTCCACGAGCAGTACTTC.

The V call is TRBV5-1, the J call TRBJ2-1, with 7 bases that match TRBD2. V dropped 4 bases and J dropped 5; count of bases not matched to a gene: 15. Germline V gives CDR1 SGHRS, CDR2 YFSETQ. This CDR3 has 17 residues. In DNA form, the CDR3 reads TGCGCCAGCAGCCCTAGGGGAGGCGGGGGAGGTAACAATGAGCAGTTCTTC. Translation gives CASSPRGGGGGNNEQFF.

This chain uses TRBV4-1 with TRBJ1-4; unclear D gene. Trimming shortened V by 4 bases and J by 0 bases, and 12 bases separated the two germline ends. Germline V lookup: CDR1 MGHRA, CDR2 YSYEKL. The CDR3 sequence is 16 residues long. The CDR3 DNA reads TGCGCCAGCAGCCTAACAGTTGTTGCAACTAATGAAAAACTGTTTTTT. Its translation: CASSLTVVATNEKLFF.

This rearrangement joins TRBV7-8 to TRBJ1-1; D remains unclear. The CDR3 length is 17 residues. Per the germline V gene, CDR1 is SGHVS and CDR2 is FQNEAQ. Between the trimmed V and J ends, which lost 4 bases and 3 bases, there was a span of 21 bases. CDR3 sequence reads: CASSSLMTDGWDTEAFF. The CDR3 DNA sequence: TGTGCCAGCAGCTCACTAATGACCGACGGGTGGGACACTGAAGCTTTCTTT.

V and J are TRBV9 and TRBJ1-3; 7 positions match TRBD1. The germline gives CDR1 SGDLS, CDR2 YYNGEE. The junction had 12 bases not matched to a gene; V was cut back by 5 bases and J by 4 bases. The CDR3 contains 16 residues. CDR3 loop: CASSSGQFGGGNTIYF. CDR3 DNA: TGTGCCAGCAGTTCGGGACAGTTCGGCGGGGGAAACACCATATATTTT.

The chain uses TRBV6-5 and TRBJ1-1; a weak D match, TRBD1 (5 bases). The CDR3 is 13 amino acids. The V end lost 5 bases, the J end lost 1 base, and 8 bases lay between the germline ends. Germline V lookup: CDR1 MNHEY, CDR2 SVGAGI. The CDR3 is CASSRGGNTEAFF. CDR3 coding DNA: TGTGCCAGCAGTCGGGGGGGGAACACTGAAGCTTTCTTT.